This T cell receptor beta chain stems from a study of shared clonotypes between healthy human individuals. Broader study findings: Represented diversity (both genetic and exposure-history) was limited by the small number of donors. Compared with clonotypes that all four donors shared, non-shared clonotypes had lower generation probabilities.

As for this clone: The antigen is unknown.

Across several immunoSEQ plates, the genomic DNA of each subset was split evenly. Libraries were prepared by immunoSEQ multiplex PCR; TCRdb keeps only in-frame clonotypes and omits some of them. The repertoire consists of about 2.5 million clones, with approximately 90% occurring once and the leading ten covering roughly 0.34%. Subsets obtained from CD4+ cells comprised CD45RA+ naive and CD45RA-negative memory cells. CDR1 and CDR2 (germline): SGHDT, YYEEEE. Trimming removed 3 bases from V and 4 bases from J, with 14 bases in between. The CDR3 spans 14 residues. The chain employs TRBV5-6 and TRBJ2-7; the D gene could be TRBD1 or TRBD2 (6 bases each). The clonotype was recovered from a man between 18 and 29 years old in good health. Some clones in this sample may be carry-over from other donors' samples. The specimen sequenced was naive CD4+ T cells from PBMCs. Subset specified: CD45RA+ positively selected. This CDR3 is CASSWWGAGYEQYF. CDR3 nucleotides: TGTGCCAGCAGCTGGTGGGGGGCAGGGTACGAGCAGTACTTC.